What follows are 21 T cell receptor beta chains derived from one specimen sequenced in a study of OX40 agonist ivuxolimab in advanced cancers. Sequencing used immunoSEQ multiplex PCR; TCRdb keeps in-frame clones, though not all of them. In the table there are around 50,000 clones, 80% to 90% of which are singletons. Here the sequenced sample was CD4+ or CD8+ T cells sorted from blood, taken in a trial of the OX40 agonist ivuxolimab. These receptor sequences come from an adult with an advanced solid tumor such as melanoma, head and neck, liver or kidney cancer.

The chain uses TRBV5-6 and TRBJ1-6; 8 positions agree with TRBD1. The CDR3 totals 15 residues. The V and J ends lost 4 bases and 10 bases, in that order; junction bases with no gene match: 10. Germline V gives CDR1 SGHDT, CDR2 YYEEEE. CDR3 in amino acids: CASSRLAGGGSPLHF. The CDR3 DNA sequence: TGTGCCAGCAGCAGATTAGCAGGGGGCGGATCACCCCTCCACTTT.

The chain links TRBV6-4 to TRBJ1-5; 9 bases are a match to TRBD1. The junction had 11 bases not matched to a gene; V was cut back by 2 bases and J by 6 bases. Germline CDR1 MRHNA, CDR2 SNTAGT. There are 17 residues in the CDR3. The CDR3 is CASSDEGTGTFIQPQHF. CDR3 bases: TGTGCCAGCAGTGACGAAGGGACAGGGACCTTCATTCAGCCCCAGCATTTT.

The V gene is TRBV7-2, the J gene TRBJ2-7, with TRBD1 matching 7 bases. Trimming took 1 base from V and 2 from J; bases not matched to a gene: 5. Germline V gene lookup returns CDR1 SGHTA and CDR2 FQGNSA. This CDR3 contains 15 residues. The CDR3 DNA is TGTGCCAGCAGCTTAGGACAGGGAATAGCCTACGAGCAGTACTTC. This encodes CASSLGQGIAYEQYF.

The chain couples TRBV6-5 to TRBJ1-2, with D possibly TRBD1 on 5 matching bases. Germline V lookup: CDR1 MNHEY, CDR2 SVGAGI. The CDR3 runs 14 residues. Trimming shortened V by 0 bases and J by 4 bases, and 9 bases separated the two germline ends. The CDR3, as DNA: TGTGCCAGCAGTTACTCCCAGGGTCCCTATGGCTACACCTTC. Translating it yields CASSYSQGPYGYTF.

This clone was detected only a few times. The chain joins TRBV11-2 to TRBJ1-5; no clear D gene. CDR3 size: 13 residues. Germline V gene lookup returns CDR1 SGHAT and CDR2 FQNNGV. V was pared by 2 bases and J by 9 bases, with 11 bases between. CDR3 bases: TGTGCCAGCAGCTTACGGGCCCTGGGGCCCCAGCATTTT. It specifies CASSLRALGPQHF.

The CDR3 nucleotides read TGTGCCAGCAGTCTCACTTTCTATAATTCACCCCTCCACTTT. Translation: CASSLTFYNSPLHF. The chain uses TRBV6-1 and TRBJ1-6; D gene ambiguous. The CDR3 is 14 residues long. Germline CDR1 MNHNS, CDR2 SASEGT. Trimming cost V 5 bases and J 3 bases, with 8 bases left between them.

Only one count was recorded for this clone. The CDR3 region is CASSQKSGNTIYF. In nucleotides, the CDR3 is TGCGCCAGCAGCCAGAAAAGTGGAAACACCATATATTTT. The V call is TRBV4-3, the J call TRBJ1-3; D gene unclear. Germline CDR1 reads LGHNA; CDR2 reads YSLEER. The CDR3 contains 13 residues. Trimming took 3 bases from V and 3 from J, leaving 6 bases between them.

The chain couples TRBV5-1 to TRBJ2-2, with 10 bases identical to TRBD2. With 1 base clipped from V and 5 bases from J, the junction kept 8 bases outside the gene matches. Germline V gene lookup returns CDR1 SGHRS and CDR2 YFSETQ. There are 17 residues in the CDR3. In nucleotides, the CDR3 is TGCGCCAGCAGCTTGAGTCTAGCGGGAGTCGTGACCGGGGAGCTGTTTTTT. Translation gives CASSLSLAGVVTGELFF.

A note on this clone: This sample also contains other DNA sequences that code for the same CDR3. The chain joins TRBV5-1 to TRBJ2-1; 7 nucleotides align to TRBD1. Germline CDR1 is SGHRS and CDR2 is YFSETQ. This CDR3 is 13 amino acids long. V lost 4 bases, J lost 7 bases, and 5 bases stayed unmatched. CDR3 DNA: TGCGCCAGCAGCCCGGGACAGAATAATGAGCAGTTCTTC. This sequence encodes CASSPGQNNEQFF.

V usage is TRBV4-1 and J usage is TRBJ2-4; 8 nucleotides agree with TRBD2. The CDR3 runs to 17 residues. J lost 2 bases, V lost 6 bases, and 12 bases had no gene match. From germline, CDR1 is MGHRA and CDR2 YSYEKL. CDR3 protein: CASSGPGGSGSKNIQYF. CDR3 coding DNA: TGCGCCAGCAGTGGCCCGGGAGGGAGCGGGTCCAAAAACATTCAGTACTTC.

The rearrangement joins TRBV5-5 to TRBJ1-1; possible D gene TRBD1, 6 bases. The V and J ends lost 2 bases and 0 bases respectively, with 8 bases between them. CDR1 SGHKS and CDR2 YYEKEE come from the germline V gene (reference sequence). The CDR3 consists of 14 residues. The DNA for the CDR3 is TGTGCCAGCAGCTTCGGACAGATGAACACTGAAGCTTTCTTT. Its translation is CASSFGQMNTEAFF.

A word on this clone: One end of the junction is discordant with germline, which a read error may explain. The CDR3 DNA is TGTACCAGCTCTAGGCTAGCGGGAGGGCCCTATGAGCAGTTCTTC. Amino acids: CTSSRLAGGPYEQFF. The chain employs TRBV6-1 and TRBJ2-1; 12 bases match TRBD2. Germline CDR1 MNHNS, CDR2 SASEGT. The CDR3 is 15 amino acids.

This chain connects TRBV6-1 to TRBJ2-2; TRBD2 matches at 9 bases. The CDR3 is 13 amino acids. The V gene's germline CDR1 is MNHNS and CDR2 SASEGT. The junction had 2 bases not matched to a gene; V was cut back by 6 bases and J by 6 bases. In DNA, the CDR3 is TGTGCCAGCAGCCGGACTAGCGCCGGGGAGCTGTTTTTT. Protein product: CASSRTSAGELFF.

V is TRBV29-1 and J is TRBJ2-3; TRBD2 is a possible D gene (7 bases). The CDR3 has 13 amino acids. Germline CDR1 SQVTM, CDR2 ANQGSEA. Trimming took 8 bases from V and 2 from J, leaving 14 bases between them. CDR3 bases: TGCAGCTCCCGGGGGGCACCCACAGATACGCAGTATTTT. Translated: CSSRGAPTDTQYF.

The chain carries TRBV2 and TRBJ2-5; D is ambiguous. Germline V CDR1 and CDR2: SNHLY, FYNNEI. There are 13 residues in the CDR3. The ends were cut back, 6 bases at V and 5 bases at J, with 13 bases in the middle. The CDR3 region is CASRISPSETQYF. The DNA of the CDR3 is TGTGCCAGCAGAATTAGCCCCTCGGAGACCCAGTACTTC.

In its sample, this clone ranks as medium-sized. CDR3 coding DNA: TGTGCCAGCAGCTTAGTGGCAGGCTCGGGCTACACCTTC. This encodes CASSLVAGSGYTF. This chain links TRBV7-8 with TRBJ1-2; D ambiguous. Per the germline V gene, CDR1 is SGHVS and CDR2 is FQNEAQ. The CDR3 runs 13 residues. The ends were cut back, 1 base at V and 8 bases at J, with 11 bases in the middle.

This chain connects TRBV7-9 to TRBJ2-1; 14 positions agree with TRBD2. V gave up 4 bases and J gave up 4 bases; unmatched junction bases: 3. CDR1 and CDR2 (germline): SEHNR, FQNEAQ (reference sequence). CDR3 length: 16 amino acids. CDR3 nucleotides: TGTGCCAGCAGCTCCGGGACTAGCGGGAGTTACAATGAGCAGTTCTTC. Its translation: CASSSGTSGSYNEQFF.

This clone showed up just a few times. The chain is built from TRBV30 and TRBJ1-1; the D gene is possibly TRBD1 (5 bases). Trimming removed 5 bases at V and 1 base at J, with 8 bases between. The CDR3 is 12 residues long. Germline V gene data show CDR1 as GTSNPN and CDR2 as SVGIG (reference sequence). The CDR3 DNA is TGTGCCTGGGGACACCCGAACACTGAAGCTTTCTTT. Its protein product is CAWGHPNTEAFF. Drawing the rest from reference TRBV30 and TRBJ1-1, the complete variable domain is SQTIHQWPATLVQPVGSPLSLECTVEGTSNPNLYWYRQAAGRGLQLLFYSVGIGQISSEVPQNLSASRPQDRQFILSSKKLLLSDSGFYLCAWGHPNTEAFFGQGTRLTVV.

This clone was recorded a few times. The chain is built from TRBV30 and TRBJ1-1; D might be TRBD1 (6 bases). This CDR3 is 15 amino acids long. V shed 3 bases and J shed 4 bases, with 18 bases lying between them. Germline CDR1 and CDR2: GTSNPN and SVGIG (reference sequence). CDR3 DNA sequence: TGTGCCTGGAGCCCTAGTGCGACAGGTGTCACTGAAGCTTTCTTT. Translating it yields CAWSPSATGVTEAFF.

The V and J genes are TRBV28 and TRBJ2-1, with D perhaps assigned TRBD1 or TRBD2 (5 bases each). The CDR3 is 15 amino acids. Germline CDR1 and CDR2: MDHEN and SYDVKM. Deletions cut 6 bases from V and 2 bases from J, with 14 bases between. The CDR3 reads CASRPGTQTYNEQFF. The DNA for the CDR3 is TGTGCCAGCAGACCCGGGACGCAAACCTACAATGAGCAGTTCTTC.

The genes are TRBV5-6 and TRBJ2-3; D ambiguous. V lost 4 bases and J 0 bases, leaving 12 bases between the germline ends. Germline V gives CDR1 SGHDT, CDR2 YYEEEE. This CDR3 contains 15 residues. CDR3 sequence reads: CASSLVLGSTDTQYF. As DNA, the CDR3 is TGTGCCAGCAGCCTGGTGCTTGGGAGCACAGATACGCAGTATTTT.